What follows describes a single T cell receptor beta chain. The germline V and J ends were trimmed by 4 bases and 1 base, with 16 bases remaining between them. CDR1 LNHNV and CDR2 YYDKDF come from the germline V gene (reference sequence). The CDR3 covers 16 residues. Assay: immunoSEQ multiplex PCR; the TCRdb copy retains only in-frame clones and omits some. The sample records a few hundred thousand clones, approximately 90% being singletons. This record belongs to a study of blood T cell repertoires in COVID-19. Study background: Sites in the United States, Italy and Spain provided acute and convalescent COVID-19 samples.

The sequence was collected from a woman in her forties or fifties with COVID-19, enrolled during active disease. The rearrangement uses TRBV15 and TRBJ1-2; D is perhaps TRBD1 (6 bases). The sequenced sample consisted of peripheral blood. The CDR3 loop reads CATSTLVDRYNYGYTF. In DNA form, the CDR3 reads TGTGCCACCAGCACCCTAGTGGACAGATATAACTATGGCTACACCTTC.